The 17 T cell receptor beta chains in this list originate from one sample, sequenced in a study of T cells after yellow fever vaccination. Using its own MiXCR run on the 5' RACE reads, TCRdb lists one record per CDR3 protein. The sample records 500,000 to 650,000 distinct CDR3 sequences, 12% being singletons. Sequencing was performed on PBMCs, taken on the day of the yellow fever booster vaccination. These receptors all stem from a man aged 25-40 years who received the YFV17D yellow fever vaccine.

The V gene is TRBV7-3, the J gene TRBJ2-6; tentatively, D is TRBD1 (6 bases). Germline V gene lookup returns CDR1 SGHTA and CDR2 FQGTGA. CDR3 size: 16 residues. Trimming removed 5 bases at V and 1 base at J, with 12 bases between. The CDR3 DNA sequence: TGTGCCAGCAGCGCACATACAGGGTCTGGGGCCAACGTCCTGACTTTC. Its translation is CASSAHTGSGANVLTF. Full variable domain (missing parts from reference TRBV7-3 and TRBJ2-6): GAGVSQTPSNKVTEKGKYVELRCDPISGHTALYWYRQSLGQGPEFLIYFQGTGAADDSGLPNDRFFAVRPEGSVSTLKIQRTERGDSAVYLCASSAHTGSGANVLTFGAGSRLTVL.

The chain combines TRBV20-1 with TRBJ2-5; D might be TRBD1 (7 bases). There are 14 residues in the CDR3. V was pared by 3 bases and J by 4 bases, with 15 bases between. Looked up from germline, CDR1 is DFQATT and CDR2 is SNEGSKA (reference sequence). CDR3 region: CSARGPGGGETQYF. In nucleotides, the CDR3 is TGCAGTGCTAGGGGGCCAGGGGGAGGAGAGACCCAGTACTTC.

This clonotype was found a few times. The chain recombines TRBV7-2 with TRBJ2-1; D gene uncertain. V lost 8 bases to trimming and J lost 9 bases, with 14 bases between them. The germline V gene encodes CDR1 SGHTA and CDR2 FQGNSA. This CDR3 region has 12 residues. Here the CDR3 reads CASSSPGAEQFF. CDR3 sequence (DNA): TGTGCCAGCTCCTCCCCAGGTGCTGAGCAGTTCTTC.

The gene calls are TRBV29-1 and TRBJ1-2, with D possibly being TRBD1 (5 bases). The V gene's germline CDR1 is SQVTM and CDR2 ANQGSEA. Trimming left V 4 bases short and J 4 bases short, with 10 bases between. This CDR3 is 12 amino acids long. CDR3 in DNA: TGCAGCGTTGGACAGCCCAGCTATGGCTACACCTTC. Its protein is CSVGQPSYGYTF.

This clonotype was observed a few times. V gene TRBV30 combines with J gene TRBJ2-4; TRBD1 is a possible D gene (6 bases). This CDR3 contains 15 residues. V shed 5 bases and J shed 5 bases, with 19 bases lying between them. Germline CDR1 and CDR2: GTSNPN and SVGIG (reference sequence). In DNA form, the CDR3 reads TGTGCCTGGGTACGAACAGGGCTCGGCCAAAACATTCAGTACTTC. Amino acids: CAWVRTGLGQNIQYF.

This clonotype turned up a few times. The V and J genes are TRBV7-3 and TRBJ2-3, with 11 bases that match TRBD2. The CDR3 covers 16 residues. After removal of 1 base from V and 5 bases from J, the junction contained 5 bases not matched to a gene. Germline V lookup: CDR1 SGHTA, CDR2 FQGTGA. The CDR3 is CASSLNSGTSGDTQYF. DNA of the CDR3: TGTGCCAGCAGCTTAAATTCCGGGACTAGCGGAGATACGCAGTATTTT.

This clonotype was seen more than once but under ten times. The chain joins TRBV12-3 or TRBV12-4 to TRBJ2-3; 7 bases line up with TRBD2. This CDR3 contains 14 residues. J was trimmed by 2 bases and V by 3 bases; bases with no gene match: 2. The CDR3 sequence: CASSFQRDTDTQYF. As DNA, the CDR3 is TGTGCCAGCAGTTTTCAGCGGGACACAGATACGCAGTATTTT.

This chain links TRBV20-1 with TRBJ2-5, with 7 bases lining up with TRBD1. There are 15 residues in the CDR3. Losses at the gene ends were 1 base for V and 0 bases for J; bases not matched to a gene: 5. Germline V gives CDR1 DFQATT, CDR2 SNEGSKA (reference sequence). CDR3 amino acids: CSARVRGQYQETQYF. In DNA form, the CDR3 reads TGCAGTGCTAGAGTCAGGGGACAGTACCAAGAGACCCAGTACTTC.

This clonotype was recorded a few times. This chain links TRBV18 with TRBJ2-7, with 11 bases lining up with TRBD2. This CDR3 region has 15 residues. The germline V gene has CDR1 KGHSH and CDR2 LQKENI. Trimming at V came to 5 bases and at J to 6 bases, leaving 9 bases not matched to a gene. CDR3 residues: CASSSTPLAGGEQYF. Written as DNA, the CDR3 is TGTGCCAGCTCATCCACGCCCCTAGCGGGAGGCGAGCAGTACTTC.

The CDR3, as DNA: TGTGCCAGCATCCTCACCGGGGGGACTTTGAATGAGCAGTTCTTC. Translating gives CASILTGGTLNEQFF. The chain combines TRBV12-3 or TRBV12-4 with TRBJ2-1; 7 bases align to TRBD2. The length of the CDR3 is 15 residues. V dropped 7 bases and J dropped 7; count of bases not matched to a gene: 13.

This clonotype was picked up a small number of times. The gene calls are TRBV27 and TRBJ2-1; TRBD2 aligns across 9 bases. With V trimmed by 3 bases and J by 15 bases, 3 bases remained unmatched. Germline loops: CDR1 MNHEY, CDR2 SMNVEV (reference sequence). This CDR3 is 11 amino acids long. The CDR3 coding sequence is TGTGCCAGCAGTTTCGGGACTAGCCTGTTCTTC. Amino acid sequence: CASSFGTSLFF.

The sample holds a few counts of this clonotype. The chain is built from TRBV19 and TRBJ2-1; 7 bases are a match to TRBD2. The CDR3 has 15 amino acids. Germline trimming cut 4 bases from V and 2 bases from J; bases unmatched to any gene: 5. CDR1 is LNHDA and CDR2 is SQIVND in the germline V gene (reference sequence). DNA for the CDR3: TGTGCCAGTAGTAGGGCGGGGGAGACCTACAATGAGCAGTTCTTC. Translated: CASSRAGETYNEQFF.

This clonotype was observed a few times. The J gene is TRBJ2-6, the V gene TRBV29-1; D gene unclear. This CDR3 has 16 residues. The germline CDR1 and CDR2 sequences are SQVTM and ANQGSEA. Trimming cost V 4 bases and J 0 bases, with 13 bases left between them. CDR3 DNA sequence: TGCAGCGTTGGCTCCTACTTAAGCTCTGGGGCCAACGTCCTGACTTTC. Translated, it gives CSVGSYLSSGANVLTF.

This clonotype was found a few times. This chain links TRBV20-1 with TRBJ2-7; 11 bases match TRBD1. CDR1 DFQATT and CDR2 SNEGSKA come from the germline V gene (reference sequence). The V segment lost 0 bases and the J segment 4 bases; nucleotides outside the gene matches: 8. This CDR3 is 16 amino acids long. DNA for the CDR3: TGCAGTGCTAGAGATGCGAAGGGACAGGGGGTGTACGAGCAGTACTTC. It codes for CSARDAKGQGVYEQYF.

The J gene is TRBJ1-5, the V gene TRBV5-8, with D perhaps matching TRBD1 (5 bases). CDR1 is SGHTS and CDR2 is YDEGEE in the germline V gene. The CDR3 contains 12 residues. Trimming shortened V by 1 base and J by 10 bases, and 9 bases separated the two germline ends. DNA of the CDR3: TGTGCCAGCAGCTTGTTCAGGGCCCCCCAGCATTTT. Its protein product is CASSLFRAPQHF.

The chain recombines TRBV12-3 or TRBV12-4 with TRBJ2-3; the D gene is possibly TRBD2 (5 bases). With 8 bases removed from V and 0 bases from J, the gap between germline ends came to 9 bases. The CDR3 loop spans 13 amino acids. The CDR3 region is CASDGESTDTQYF. The CDR3 DNA reads TGTGCCAGCGACGGGGAAAGCACAGATACGCAGTATTTT.

This clonotype was observed many times. J is TRBJ2-1 and V is TRBV12-3 or TRBV12-4; D may be TRBD1 (6 bases). Deletions cut 6 bases from V and 6 bases from J, with 15 bases between. This CDR3 spans 14 amino acids. CDR3 DNA sequence: TGTGCCAGCAGCTCAACAGGGATACTCAATGAGCAGTTCTTC. Translated, it gives CASSSTGILNEQFF.